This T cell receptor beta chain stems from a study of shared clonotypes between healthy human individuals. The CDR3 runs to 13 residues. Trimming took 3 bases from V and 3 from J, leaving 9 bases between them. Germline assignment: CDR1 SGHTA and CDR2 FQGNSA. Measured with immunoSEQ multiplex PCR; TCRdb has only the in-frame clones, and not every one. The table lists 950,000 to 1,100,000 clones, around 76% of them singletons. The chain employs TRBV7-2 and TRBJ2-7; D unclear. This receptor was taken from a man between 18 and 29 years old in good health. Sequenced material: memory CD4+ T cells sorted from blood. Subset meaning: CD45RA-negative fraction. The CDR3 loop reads CASSFSQHYEQYF. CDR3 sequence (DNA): TGTGCCAGCAGCTTCTCCCAACACTACGAGCAGTACTTC.